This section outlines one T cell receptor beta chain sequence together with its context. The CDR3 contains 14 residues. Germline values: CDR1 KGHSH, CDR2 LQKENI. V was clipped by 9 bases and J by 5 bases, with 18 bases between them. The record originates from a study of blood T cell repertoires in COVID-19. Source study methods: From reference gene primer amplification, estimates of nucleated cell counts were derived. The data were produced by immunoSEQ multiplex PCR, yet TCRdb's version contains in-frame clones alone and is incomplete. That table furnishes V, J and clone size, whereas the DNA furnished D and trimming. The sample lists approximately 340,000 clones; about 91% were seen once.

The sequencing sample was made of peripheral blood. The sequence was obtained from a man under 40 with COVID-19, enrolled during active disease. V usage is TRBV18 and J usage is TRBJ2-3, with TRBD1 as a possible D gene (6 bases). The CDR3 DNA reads TGTGCCAGTACAGGGACCCGAGGAAAAGATACGCAGTATTTT. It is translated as CASTGTRGKDTQYF.